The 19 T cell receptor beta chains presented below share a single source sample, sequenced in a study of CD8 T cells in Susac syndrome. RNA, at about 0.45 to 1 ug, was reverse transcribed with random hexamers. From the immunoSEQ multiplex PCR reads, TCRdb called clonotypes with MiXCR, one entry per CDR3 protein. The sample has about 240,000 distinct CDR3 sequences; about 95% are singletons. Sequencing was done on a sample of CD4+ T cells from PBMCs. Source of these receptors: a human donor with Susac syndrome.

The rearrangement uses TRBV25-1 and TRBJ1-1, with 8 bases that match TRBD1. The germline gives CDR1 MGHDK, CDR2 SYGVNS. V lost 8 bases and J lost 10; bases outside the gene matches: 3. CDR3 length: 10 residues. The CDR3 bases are TGTGCCAGCGGACAGGGAGCAGCTTTCTTT. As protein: CASGQGAAFF.

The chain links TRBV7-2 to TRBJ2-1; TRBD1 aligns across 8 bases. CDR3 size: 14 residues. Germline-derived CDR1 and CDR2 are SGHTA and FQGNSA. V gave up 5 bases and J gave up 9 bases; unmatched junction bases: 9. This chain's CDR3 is CASSARDRTGEQFF. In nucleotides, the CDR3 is TGTGCCAGCAGCGCCCGGGACAGGACGGGTGAGCAGTTCTTC.

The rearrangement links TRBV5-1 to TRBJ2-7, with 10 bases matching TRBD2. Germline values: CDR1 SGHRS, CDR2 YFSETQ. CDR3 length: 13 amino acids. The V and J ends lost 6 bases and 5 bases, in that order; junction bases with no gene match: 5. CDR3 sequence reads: CASIGLAGDEQYF. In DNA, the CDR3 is TGCGCCAGCATCGGGCTAGCGGGAGACGAGCAGTACTTC. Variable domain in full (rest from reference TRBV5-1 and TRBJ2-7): KAGVTQTPRYLIKTRGQQVTLSCSPISGHRSVSWYQQTPGQGLQFLFEYFSETQRNKGNFPGRFSGRQFSNSRSEMNVSTLELGDSALYLCASIGLAGDEQYFGPGTRLTVT.

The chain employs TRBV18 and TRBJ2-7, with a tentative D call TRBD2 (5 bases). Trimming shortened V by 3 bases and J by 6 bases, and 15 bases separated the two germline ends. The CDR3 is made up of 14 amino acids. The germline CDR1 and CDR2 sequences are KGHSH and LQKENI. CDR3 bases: TGTGCCAGCTCACCTACTAGTTCCTTTATCGAGCAGTACTTC. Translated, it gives CASSPTSSFIEQYF. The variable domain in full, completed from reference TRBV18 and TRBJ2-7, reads NAGVMQNPRHLVRRRGQEARLRCSPMKGHSHVYWYRQLPEEGLKFMVYLQKENIIDESGMPKERFSAEFPKEGPSILRIQQVVRGDSAAYFCASSPTSSFIEQYFGPGTRLTVT.

CDR3 region: CASSRAGLQETQYF. CDR3 coding DNA: TGTGCCAGCAGCCGAGCGGGCCTCCAAGAGACCCAGTACTTC. The chain couples TRBV12-3 or TRBV12-4 to TRBJ2-5; D might be TRBD2 (6 bases). This CDR3 is built from 14 residues. Trimming shortened V by 6 bases and J by 1 base, and 12 bases separated the two germline ends.

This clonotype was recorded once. CDR3 loop: CSARDTETQYF. The DNA of the CDR3 is TGCAGTGCTAGAGACACGGAGACCCAGTACTTC. The chain is built from TRBV20-1 and TRBJ2-5; no firm D call. The CDR3 sequence is 11 residues long. The germline V gene encodes CDR1 DFQATT and CDR2 SNEGSKA (reference sequence). Trimming cost V 0 bases and J 5 bases, with 4 bases left between them.

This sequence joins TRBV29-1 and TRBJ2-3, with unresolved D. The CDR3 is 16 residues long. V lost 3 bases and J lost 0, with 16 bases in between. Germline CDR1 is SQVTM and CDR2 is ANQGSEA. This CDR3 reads CSVDGESRSSTDTQYF. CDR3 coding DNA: TGCAGCGTTGATGGTGAGTCGAGATCCAGCACAGATACGCAGTATTTT.

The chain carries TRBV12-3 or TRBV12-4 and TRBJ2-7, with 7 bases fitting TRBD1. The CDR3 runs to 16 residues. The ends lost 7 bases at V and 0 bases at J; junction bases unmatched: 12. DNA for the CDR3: TGTGCCAGCAAAGGGTATGCACAGGGGCTCTCCTACGAGCAGTACTTC. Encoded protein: CASKGYAQGLSYEQYF.

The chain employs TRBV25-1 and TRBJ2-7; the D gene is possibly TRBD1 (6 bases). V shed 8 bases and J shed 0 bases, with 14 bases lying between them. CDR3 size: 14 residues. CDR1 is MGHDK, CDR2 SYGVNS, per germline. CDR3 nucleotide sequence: TGTGCCAGCGGTAATACAGGGAGCTCCTACGAGCAGTACTTC. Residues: CASGNTGSSYEQYF.

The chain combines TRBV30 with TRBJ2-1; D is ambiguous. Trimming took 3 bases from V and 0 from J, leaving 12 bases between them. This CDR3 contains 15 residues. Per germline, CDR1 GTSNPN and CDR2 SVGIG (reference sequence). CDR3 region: CAWRKSARSYNEQFF. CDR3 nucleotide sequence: TGTGCCTGGAGAAAGTCTGCCCGCTCCTACAATGAGCAGTTCTTC.

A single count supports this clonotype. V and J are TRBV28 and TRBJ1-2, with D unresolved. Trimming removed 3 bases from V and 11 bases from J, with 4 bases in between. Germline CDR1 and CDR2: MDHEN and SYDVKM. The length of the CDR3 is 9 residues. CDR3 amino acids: CASSFPYTF. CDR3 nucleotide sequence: TGTGCCAGCAGTTTCCCTTACACCTTC.

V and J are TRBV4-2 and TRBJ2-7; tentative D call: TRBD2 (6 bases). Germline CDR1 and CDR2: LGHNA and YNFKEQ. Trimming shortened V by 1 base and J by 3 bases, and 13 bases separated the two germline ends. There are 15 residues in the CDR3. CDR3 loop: CASSQGDSGSYEQYF. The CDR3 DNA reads TGTGCCAGCAGCCAAGGGGACTCAGGAAGCTACGAGCAGTACTTC.

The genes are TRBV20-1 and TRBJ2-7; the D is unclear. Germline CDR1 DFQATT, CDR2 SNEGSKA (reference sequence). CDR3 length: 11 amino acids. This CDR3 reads CSLLASYEQYF. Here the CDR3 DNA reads TGCAGCCTCCTCGCCTCCTACGAGCAGTACTTC.

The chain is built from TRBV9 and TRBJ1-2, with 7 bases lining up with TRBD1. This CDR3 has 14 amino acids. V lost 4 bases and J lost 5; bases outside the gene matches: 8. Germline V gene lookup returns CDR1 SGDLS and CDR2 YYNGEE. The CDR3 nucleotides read TGTGCCAGCAGCCCCCACAGGGGTGAATATGGCTACACCTTC. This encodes CASSPHRGEYGYTF.

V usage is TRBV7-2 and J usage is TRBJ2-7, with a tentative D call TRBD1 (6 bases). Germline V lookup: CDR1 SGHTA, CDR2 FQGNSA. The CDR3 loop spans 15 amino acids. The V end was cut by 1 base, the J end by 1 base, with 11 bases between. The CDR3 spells CASSLEQGRSYEQYF. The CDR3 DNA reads TGTGCCAGCAGCTTAGAACAGGGACGGTCCTACGAGCAGTACTTC.

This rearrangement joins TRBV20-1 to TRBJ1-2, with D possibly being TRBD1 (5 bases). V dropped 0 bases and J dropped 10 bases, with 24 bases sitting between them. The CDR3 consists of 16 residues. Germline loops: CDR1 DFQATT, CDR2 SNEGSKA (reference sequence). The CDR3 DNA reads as TGCAGTGCTAGAGATCTCAGGCGGGGCGGACCCGAAGACTACACCTTC. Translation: CSARDLRRGGPEDYTF.

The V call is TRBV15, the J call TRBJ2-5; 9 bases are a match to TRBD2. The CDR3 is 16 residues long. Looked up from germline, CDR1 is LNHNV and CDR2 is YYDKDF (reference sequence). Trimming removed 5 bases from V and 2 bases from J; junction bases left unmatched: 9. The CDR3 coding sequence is TGTGCCACCAGCCGCGGCGGGAGGGCCGGGCAAGAGACCCAGTACTTC. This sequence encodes CATSRGGRAGQETQYF. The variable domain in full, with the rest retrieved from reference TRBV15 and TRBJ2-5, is DAMVIQNPRYQVTQFGKPVTLSCSQTLNHNVMYWYQQKSSQAPKLLFHYYDKDFNNEADTPDNFQSRRPNTSFCFLDIRSPGLGDTAMYLCATSRGGRAGQETQYFGPGTRLLVL.

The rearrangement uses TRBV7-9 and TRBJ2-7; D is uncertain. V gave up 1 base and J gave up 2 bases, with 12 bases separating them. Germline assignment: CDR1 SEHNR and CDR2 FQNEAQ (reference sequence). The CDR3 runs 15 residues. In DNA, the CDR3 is TGTGCCAGCAGCTTAGACCCCTCTACGGCCTACGAGCAGTACTTC. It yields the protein CASSLDPSTAYEQYF.

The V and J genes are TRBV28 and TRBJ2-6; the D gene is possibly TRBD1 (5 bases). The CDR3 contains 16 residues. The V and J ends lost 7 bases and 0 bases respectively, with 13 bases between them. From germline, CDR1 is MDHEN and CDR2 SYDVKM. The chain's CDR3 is CASIGALGSGANVLTF. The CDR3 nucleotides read TGTGCCAGCATTGGGGCGCTGGGCTCTGGGGCCAACGTCCTGACTTTC.